These 16 T cell receptor beta chains originate from one sample sequenced in a study of cytomegalovirus exposure and HLA in healthy donors. Primers included in the PCR were 60 Vbeta and 13 Jbeta primers. Only in-frame clones appear in the TCRdb table, and some are missing; sequencing was by immunoSEQ multiplex PCR. In the table there are some 150,000 clones, around 80% of which are singletons. Sequencing was done on a sample of PBMCs. Receptors originate from a woman aged 50 to 65 in good health and CMV-seropositive.

This clone appeared a single time. This chain joins TRBV29-1 and TRBJ2-5, with a tentative D call TRBD1 (6 bases). The J call may be incorrect, as the DNA end agrees better with TRBJ2-7. The CDR3 runs 15 residues. Per the germline V gene, CDR1 is SQVTM and CDR2 is ANQGSEA. The CDR3 here is CSVLYRAALSYEQYF. The CDR3 DNA is TGCAGCGTCCTGTACAGGGCGGCCCTTTCCTACGAGCAGTACTTC.

The chain uses TRBV5-1 and TRBJ2-7, with 8 bases aligning to TRBD2. This CDR3 comprises 15 residues. Unmatched junction bases numbered 11, after V lost 4 bases and J lost 5 bases. In germline, CDR1 is SGHRS, CDR2 YFSETQ. CDR3 amino acids: CASSDWGAGADEQYF. Here the CDR3 DNA reads TGCGCCAGCAGCGACTGGGGAGCGGGAGCCGACGAGCAGTACTTC.

The chain joins TRBV19 to TRBJ2-5; 10 bases match TRBD2. Germline V gene sequence: CDR1 LNHDA, CDR2 SQIVND (reference sequence). The CDR3 sequence is 16 residues long. The junction had 6 bases not matched to a gene; V was cut back by 4 bases and J by 1 base. CDR3 nucleotides: TGTGCCAGTAGTACTACTAGCGGGGTATTCCAAGAGACCCAGTACTTC. It encodes CASSTTSGVFQETQYF.

The chain is built from TRBV25-1 and TRBJ1-2, with D perhaps TRBD1 (5 bases). V lost 6 bases and J 2 bases, leaving 10 bases between the germline ends. Germline-derived CDR1 and CDR2 are MGHDK and SYGVNS. There are 13 residues in the CDR3. The CDR3 sequence is CASRGEGNYGYTF. The CDR3 DNA follows: TGTGCCAGCAGAGGGGAGGGGAACTATGGCTACACCTTC.

The chain joins TRBV4-2 to TRBJ1-3; unclear D gene. CDR1 and CDR2 (germline): LGHNA, YNFKEQ. V was cut by 0 bases and J by 0 bases, with 6 bases left in between. The CDR3 loop spans 15 amino acids. CDR3 sequence: CASSQELSSGNTIYF. The DNA of the CDR3 is TGTGCCAGCAGCCAAGAATTGAGCTCTGGAAACACCATATATTTT.

The V gene is TRBV28, the J gene TRBJ1-5, with D maybe TRBD1 (5 bases). This CDR3 region has 17 residues. Germline CDR1 reads MDHEN; CDR2 reads SYDVKM. Trimming removed 2 bases from V and 3 bases from J, with 17 bases in between. The CDR3 here is CASSLGAGGRYNQPQHF. The CDR3 DNA reads as TGTGCCAGCAGTTTAGGGGCGGGGGGACGGTACAATCAGCCCCAGCATTTT.

This rearrangement joins TRBV7-2 to TRBJ2-1; possible D gene TRBD2, 7 bases. CDR3 length equals 14 residues. Looked up from germline, CDR1 is SGHTA and CDR2 is FQGNSA. V lost 4 bases and J 6 bases, leaving 13 bases between the germline ends. CDR3 protein: CASSSAGATNEQFF. In DNA, the CDR3 is TGTGCCAGCAGCTCCGCGGGGGCTACCAATGAGCAGTTCTTC.

This clone was observed a few times. The J gene is TRBJ2-3, the V gene TRBV7-2; 15 bases align to TRBD2. CDR3 length equals 16 residues. V was pared by 4 bases and J by 6 bases, with 5 bases of the junction left unmatched. Germline CDR1 SGHTA, CDR2 FQGNSA. DNA of the CDR3: TGTGCCAGCAGCTCCCGGACTAGCGGGGGGGTGGATACGCAGTATTTT. It yields the protein CASSSRTSGGVDTQYF.

The chain is built from TRBV2 and TRBJ1-1; D gene uncertain. Deletions cut 1 base from V and 0 bases from J, with 6 bases between. From germline, CDR1 is SNHLY and CDR2 FYNNEI. CDR3 length: 14 amino acids. This CDR3 is CASSEVRVNTEAFF. As DNA, the CDR3 is TGTGCCAGCAGTGAAGTGAGGGTGAACACTGAAGCTTTCTTT. Supplemented by reference TRBV2 and TRBJ1-1, the full variable domain reads EPEVTQTPSHQVTQMGQEVILRCVPISNHLYFYWYRQILGQKVEFLVSFYNNEISEKSEIFDDQFSVERPDGSNFTLKIRSTKLEDSAMYFCASSEVRVNTEAFFGQGTRLTVV.

V gene TRBV5-4 combines with J gene TRBJ2-7, with 8 nucleotides matching TRBD2. CDR1 and CDR2 (germline): SGHNT, YYREEE (reference sequence). V lost 0 bases to trimming and J lost 1 base; unmatched junction nucleotides: 6. CDR3 length: 16 residues. The CDR3 DNA follows: TGTGCCAGCAGCTTGGCCCGGGGGGGGCTGTCCTACGAGCAGTACTTC. Translated: CASSLARGGLSYEQYF. Filled out from reference TRBV5-4 and TRBJ2-7, the complete variable domain reads ETGVTQSPTHLIKTRGQQVTLRCSSQSGHNTVSWYQQALGQGPQFIFQYYREEENGRGNFPPRFSGLQFPNYSSELNVNALELDDSALYLCASSLARGGLSYEQYFGPGTRLTVT.

This clone showed up just once. The chain employs TRBV6-6 and TRBJ2-1; the D gene is possibly TRBD1 (5 bases). V dropped 0 bases and J dropped 11 bases, with 11 bases sitting between them. The CDR3 consists of 13 residues. Germline lookup yields CDR1 MNHNY and CDR2 SVGAGI (reference sequence). CDR3 DNA: TGTGCCAGCAGTTACTCGAGCCAGGGTCAGCAGTTCTTC. The encoded protein is CASSYSSQGQQFF.

V and J are TRBV6-5 and TRBJ2-3, with D possibly matching TRBD2 (5 bases). Germline CDR1 reads MNHEY; CDR2 reads SVGAGI. The CDR3 runs 15 residues. Trimming left V 7 bases short and J 2 bases short, with 16 bases between. Here the CDR3 DNA reads TGTGCCAGCACCGACGGACTGATAAACACAGATACGCAGTATTTT. Its protein is CASTDGLINTDTQYF.

The chain employs TRBV5-1 and TRBJ2-3; 10 positions agree with TRBD2. The CDR3 extends over 18 amino acids. Germline V gene data show CDR1 as SGHRS and CDR2 as YFSETQ. Unmatched junction bases numbered 10, after V lost 0 bases and J lost 3 bases. The DNA for the CDR3 is TGCGCCAGCAGCTTGGCTTTGGCTAGCGGGAGCGGGACAGATACGCAGTATTTT. Amino acids: CASSLALASGSGTDTQYF.

This clone was detected a few times. The rearrangement uses TRBV25-1 and TRBJ1-1, with D maybe TRBD1 (6 bases). This CDR3 has 16 amino acids. V lost 4 bases to trimming and J lost 1 base, with 16 bases between them. Germline V CDR1 and CDR2: MGHDK, SYGVNS. CDR3 sequence reads: CASSGGRAPRNTEAFF. The DNA of the CDR3 is TGTGCCAGCAGTGGGGGGCGTGCCCCGAGGAACACTGAAGCTTTCTTT.

The chain is built from TRBV6-1 and TRBJ1-5; no clear D gene. The CDR3 loop spans 15 amino acids. Trimming took off 3 bases at V and 0 bases at J, with 9 bases between the two ends. The germline gives CDR1 MNHNS, CDR2 SASEGT. CDR3 sequence reads: CASSDLAGSNQPQHF. In DNA form, the CDR3 reads TGTGCCAGCAGTGACTTGGCAGGTAGCAATCAGCCCCAGCATTTT.

The chain combines TRBV15 with TRBJ1-6; maybe TRBD1 (5 bases). Between the trimmed V and J ends, which lost 5 bases and 5 bases, there was a span of 10 bases. This CDR3 is 14 amino acids long. Germline CDR1 reads LNHNV; CDR2 reads YYDKDF (reference sequence). CDR3 in amino acids: CATSLPGNNSPLHF. The CDR3 coding sequence is TGTGCCACCAGCCTCCCAGGGAATAATTCACCCCTCCACTTT.